The 15 T cell receptor beta chains in this list originate from one sample, sequenced in a study of cytomegalovirus exposure and HLA in healthy donors listed by TCRdb under 2017. The method was the immunoSEQ multiplex PCR assay. The multiplex PCR relied on a mix of 60 forward primers for TCR Vbeta segments and 13 reverse primers for TCR Jbeta segments. This immuneACCESS table, as held by TCRdb, lists in-frame sequences with V and J called but not all clones. Of the missing ones, under half trace to an unresolved V gene in checked studies; the others have no known cause. This sample has under 150,000 clones in its table, and about 80% of those were observed once. The ten largest account for 1.5% to 2% of the sample. The sample consisted of PBMCs. The source of these receptors is a woman in her twenties or thirties in good health and CMV-seronegative.

The chain employs TRBV21-1 and TRBJ2-7; the table calls TRBD1, which could not be checked here. TRBV21-1 is a pseudogene segment. This CDR3 is built from 14 residues. The CDR3 nucleotides read TGTGCCAGCAGCTCACAGGGGGCTAGGTACGAGCAGTACTTC. Its translation: CASSSQGARYEQYF.

This chain uses TRBV2 with TRBJ2-2; 9 nucleotides line up with TRBD1. Germline assignment: CDR1 SNHLY and CDR2 FYNNEI. Germline trimming cut 4 bases from V and 5 bases from J; bases unmatched to any gene: 5. This CDR3 region has 15 residues. The CDR3 region has the DNA TGTGCCAGCAGTGTACAGGGGGCGTTGACCGGGGAGCTGTTTTTT. This gives the protein CASSVQGALTGELFF.

CDR3 in amino acids: CASSLQGAWTEAFF. CDR3 coding DNA: TGTGCCAGCAGCCTTCAGGGGGCCTGGACTGAAGCTTTCTTT. The chain couples TRBV7-6 to TRBJ1-1; 8 bases match TRBD1. CDR1 is SGHVS, CDR2 FNYEAQ, per germline. V shed 5 bases and J 5 bases; nucleotides not matched to a gene: 7. CDR3 length equals 14 residues. The entire variable domain, with the rest obtained from reference TRBV7-6 and TRBJ1-1, is as follows: GAGVSQSPRYKVTKRGQDVALRCDPISGHVSLYWYRQALGQGPEFLTYFNYEAQQDKSGLPNDRFSAERPEGSISTLTIQRTEQRDSAMYRCASSLQGAWTEAFFGQGTRLTVV.

The chain has TRBV9 and TRBJ2-1; the D gene is possibly TRBD1 (5 bases). The germline CDR1 and CDR2 sequences are SGDLS and YYNGEE. The CDR3 sequence is 15 residues long. Deletions cut 4 bases from V and 2 bases from J, with 13 bases between. This chain's CDR3 is CASSSDTLAYNEQFF. The CDR3 DNA is TGTGCCAGCAGCTCGGACACGTTGGCCTACAATGAGCAGTTCTTC.

The CDR3 nucleotides read TGTGCCAGCAGCGTAGACCCGGGAACTGTGGGTTCACCCCTCCACTTT. Its translation is CASSVDPGTVGSPLHF. The V and J genes are TRBV9 and TRBJ1-6; D ambiguous. V lost 0 bases, J lost 9 bases, and 16 bases lay in between. Germline CDR1 reads SGDLS; CDR2 reads YYNGEE. The CDR3 extends over 16 amino acids. Variable domain in full (rest from reference TRBV9 and TRBJ1-6): DSGVTQTPKHLITATGQRVTLRCSPRSGDLSVYWYQQSLDQGLQFLIQYYNGEERAKGNILERFSAQQFPDLHSELNLSSLELGDSALYFCASSVDPGTVGSPLHFGNGTRLTVT.

The J gene is TRBJ1-2, the V gene TRBV5-1; tentative D call: TRBD1 (5 bases). This CDR3 has 16 residues. V was clipped by 4 bases and J by 13 bases, with 29 bases between them. Germline V lookup: CDR1 SGHRS, CDR2 YFSETQ. The DNA for the CDR3 is TGCGCCAGCAGCCTAACCCCGACAGTTGCTCCCTTCTATCCCACCTTC. Encoded protein: CASSLTPTVAPFYPTF.

The V and J genes are TRBV9 and TRBJ2-1, with a weak D call TRBD2 (6 bases). Germline V gene sequence: CDR1 SGDLS, CDR2 YYNGEE. This CDR3 spans 17 amino acids. The V end lost 4 bases, the J end lost 8 bases, and 25 bases lay between the germline ends. The CDR3 reads CASSPTLRLGNGDEQFF. CDR3 nucleotides: TGTGCCAGCAGCCCTACTTTAAGACTAGGAAACGGCGATGAGCAGTTCTTC.

The rearrangement links TRBV7-3 to TRBJ2-1; TRBD2 aligns across 11 bases. The V gene's germline CDR1 is SGHTA and CDR2 FQGTGA. The CDR3 is made up of 17 amino acids. Losses at the gene ends were 5 bases for V and 5 bases for J; bases not matched to a gene: 11. The CDR3 loop reads CASSPGTSGLIDNEQFF. The CDR3 DNA follows: TGTGCCAGCAGCCCGGGGACTAGCGGCTTAATCGACAATGAGCAGTTCTTC.

For this clone: Different DNA sequences within this sample yield the same CDR3. This rearrangement joins TRBV2 to TRBJ1-2, with 8 bases matching TRBD1. J gave up 7 bases and V 4 bases, and 11 bases lay outside the gene matches. The V gene's germline CDR1 is SNHLY and CDR2 FYNNEI. This CDR3 has 15 residues. The CDR3 DNA reads TGTGCCAGCAGTGGCCCCAGGGGGCTGGAGAGTGGCTACACCTTC. It encodes CASSGPRGLESGYTF.

V and J are TRBV2 and TRBJ1-3; perhaps TRBD1 as D (5 bases). CDR3 length: 16 residues. Germline CDR1 and CDR2: SNHLY and FYNNEI. V gave up 3 bases and J gave up 4 bases, with 16 bases separating them. The CDR3 loop is CASSDIRTSFGNTIYF. CDR3 sequence (DNA): TGTGCCAGCAGTGATATCCGGACATCCTTCGGAAACACCATATATTTT.

This clone has just a few counts. The rearrangement uses TRBV5-4 and TRBJ2-1; 8 nucleotides line up with TRBD2. The V gene's germline CDR1 is SGHNT and CDR2 YYREEE (reference sequence). Germline trimming cut 1 base from V and 5 bases from J; bases unmatched to any gene: 14. This CDR3 spans 18 amino acids. Written as DNA, the CDR3 is TGTGCCAGCAGCTTGCGTTCGGGTAGCGGGGCCCTTAACAATGAGCAGTTCTTC. It encodes CASSLRSGSGALNNEQFF.

This chain uses TRBV5-1 with TRBJ1-1; D is unclear. CDR1 and CDR2 from the germline V gene are SGHRS and YFSETQ. The CDR3 is 13 residues long. V lost 2 bases to trimming and J lost 1 base, with 6 bases between them. CDR3 in amino acids: CASSFRGNTEAFF. CDR3 coding DNA: TGCGCCAGCAGCTTTAGAGGGAACACTGAAGCTTTCTTT.

V usage is TRBV5-6 and J usage is TRBJ2-6; D is unresolved. V was clipped by 1 base and J by 0 bases, with 8 bases between them. Germline CDR1 and CDR2: SGHDT and YYEEEE. The CDR3 totals 16 residues. The chain's CDR3 is CASSLWLISGANVLTF. The CDR3 DNA reads TGTGCCAGCAGCTTGTGGCTGATCTCTGGGGCCAACGTCCTGACTTTC.

This clone was detected only a few times. J is TRBJ1-4 and V is TRBV7-9; D gene uncertain. Germline CDR1 SEHNR, CDR2 FQNEAQ (reference sequence). Trimming shortened V by 1 base and J by 0 bases, and 6 bases separated the two germline ends. The CDR3 has 15 residues. The chain's CDR3 is CASSLGAATNEKLFF. The CDR3 DNA is TGTGCCAGCAGCTTAGGGGCAGCAACTAATGAAAAACTGTTTTTT. Full variable domain (rest looked up from reference TRBV7-9 and TRBJ1-4): DTGVSQNPRHKITKRGQNVTFRCDPISEHNRLYWYRQTLGQGPEFLTYFQNEAQLEKSRLLSDRFSAERPKGSFSTLEIQRTEQGDSAMYLCASSLGAATNEKLFFGSGTQLSVL.

The CDR3 reads CASSFGGVFGTNEQFF. DNA for the CDR3: TGTGCCAGCAGCTTTGGAGGGGTGTTCGGCACCAATGAGCAGTTCTTC. V is TRBV7-6 and J is TRBJ2-1, with D possibly TRBD2 on 6 matching bases. The CDR3 has 16 amino acids. V was clipped by 3 bases and J by 6 bases, with 18 bases between them. Germline V CDR1 and CDR2: SGHVS, FNYEAQ.